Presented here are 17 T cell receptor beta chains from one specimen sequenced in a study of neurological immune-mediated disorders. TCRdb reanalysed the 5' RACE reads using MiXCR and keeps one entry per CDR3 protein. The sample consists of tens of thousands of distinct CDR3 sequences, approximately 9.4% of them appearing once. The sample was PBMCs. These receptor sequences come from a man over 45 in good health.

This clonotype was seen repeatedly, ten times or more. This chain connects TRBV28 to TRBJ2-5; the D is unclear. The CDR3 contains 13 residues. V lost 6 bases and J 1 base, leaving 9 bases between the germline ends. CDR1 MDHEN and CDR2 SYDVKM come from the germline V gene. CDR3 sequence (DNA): TGTGCCAGCAGCCATATTACCCAAGAGACCCAGTACTTC. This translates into CASSHITQETQYF.

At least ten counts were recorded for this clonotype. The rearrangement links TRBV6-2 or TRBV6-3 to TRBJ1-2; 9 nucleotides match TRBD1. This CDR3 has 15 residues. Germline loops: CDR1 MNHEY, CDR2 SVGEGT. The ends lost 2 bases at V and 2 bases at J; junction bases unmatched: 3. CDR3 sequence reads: CASSYEGQGNYGYTF. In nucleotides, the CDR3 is TGTGCCAGCAGTTACGAGGGACAGGGCAACTATGGCTACACCTTC.

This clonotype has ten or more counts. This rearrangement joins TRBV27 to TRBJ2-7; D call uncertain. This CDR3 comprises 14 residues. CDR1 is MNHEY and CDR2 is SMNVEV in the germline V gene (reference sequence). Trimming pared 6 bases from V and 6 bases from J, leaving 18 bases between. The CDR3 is CASRSHGPSGEQYF. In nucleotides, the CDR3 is TGTGCCAGCAGATCCCACGGGCCCTCGGGCGAGCAGTACTTC.

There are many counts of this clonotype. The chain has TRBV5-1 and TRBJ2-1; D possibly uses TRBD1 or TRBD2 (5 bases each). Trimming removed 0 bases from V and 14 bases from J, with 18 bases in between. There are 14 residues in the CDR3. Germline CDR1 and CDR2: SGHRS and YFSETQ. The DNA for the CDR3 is TGCGCCAGCAGCTTGGCCGGGACCGCTGGGGAGAAGTTCTTC. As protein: CASSLAGTAGEKFF. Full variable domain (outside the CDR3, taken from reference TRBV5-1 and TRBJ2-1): KAGVTQTPRYLIKTRGQQVTLSCSPISGHRSVSWYQQTPGQGLQFLFEYFSETQRNKGNFPGRFSGRQFSNSRSEMNVSTLELGDSALYLCASSLAGTAGEKFFGPGTRLTVL.

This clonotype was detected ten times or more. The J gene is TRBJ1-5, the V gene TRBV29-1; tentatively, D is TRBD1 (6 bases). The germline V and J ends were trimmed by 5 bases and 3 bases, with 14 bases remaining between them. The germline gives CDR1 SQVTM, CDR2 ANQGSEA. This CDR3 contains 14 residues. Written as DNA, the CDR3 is TGCAGCGTTCGAGAGGGGGGAATCAATCAGCCCCAGCATTTT. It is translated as CSVREGGINQPQHF.

The CDR3 DNA reads TGTTCCAACACTCCTGAGGTCGGTGATCAGCCCCAGCATTTT. The encoded protein is CSNTPEVGDQPQHF. V and J are TRBV11-2 and TRBJ1-5; D unclear. The length of the CDR3 is 14 residues. Germline assignment: CDR1 SGHAT and CDR2 FQNNGV.

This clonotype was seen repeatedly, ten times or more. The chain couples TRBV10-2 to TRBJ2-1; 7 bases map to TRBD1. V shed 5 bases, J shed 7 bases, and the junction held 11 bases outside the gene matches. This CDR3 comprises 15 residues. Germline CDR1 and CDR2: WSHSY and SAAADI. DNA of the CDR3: TGCGCCAGCAGTCCACAGGGGAGAGCAACGAATGAGCAGTTCTTC. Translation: CASSPQGRATNEQFF.

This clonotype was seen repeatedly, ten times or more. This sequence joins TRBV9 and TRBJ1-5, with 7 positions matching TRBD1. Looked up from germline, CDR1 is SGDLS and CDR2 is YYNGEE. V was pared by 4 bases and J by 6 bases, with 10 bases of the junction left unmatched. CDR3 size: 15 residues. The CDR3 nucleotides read TGTGCCAGCAGCTCGACAGACAGGGACCGTCAGCCCCAGCATTTT. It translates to CASSSTDRDRQPQHF.

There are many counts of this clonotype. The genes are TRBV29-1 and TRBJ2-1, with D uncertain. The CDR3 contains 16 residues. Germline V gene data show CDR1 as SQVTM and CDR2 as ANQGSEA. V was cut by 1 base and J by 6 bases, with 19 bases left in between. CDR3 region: CSVEGPARPTSNEQFF. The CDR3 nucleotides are TGCAGCGTTGAAGGTCCCGCGCGTCCCACCTCCAATGAGCAGTTCTTC.

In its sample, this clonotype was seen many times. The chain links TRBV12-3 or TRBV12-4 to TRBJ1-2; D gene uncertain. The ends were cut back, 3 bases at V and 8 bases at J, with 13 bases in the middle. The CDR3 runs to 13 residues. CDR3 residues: CASSFWFSGGYTF. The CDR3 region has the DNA TGTGCCAGCAGTTTCTGGTTCTCGGGCGGCTACACCTTC.

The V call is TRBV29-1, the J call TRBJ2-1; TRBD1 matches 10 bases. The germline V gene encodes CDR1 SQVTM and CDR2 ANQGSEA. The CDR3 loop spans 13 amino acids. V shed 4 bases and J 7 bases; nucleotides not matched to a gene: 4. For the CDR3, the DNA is TGCAGCGTTGGACAGGGGGCGGGGAATGAGCAGTTCTTC. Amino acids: CSVGQGAGNEQFF.

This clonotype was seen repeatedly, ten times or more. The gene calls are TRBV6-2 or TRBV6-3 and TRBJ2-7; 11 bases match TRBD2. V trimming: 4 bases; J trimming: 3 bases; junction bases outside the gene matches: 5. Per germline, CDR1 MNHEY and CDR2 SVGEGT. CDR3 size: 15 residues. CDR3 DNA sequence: TGTGCCAGCAGTTCCCCGGGACTAGCGGTCTACGAGCAGTACTTC. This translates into CASSSPGLAVYEQYF.

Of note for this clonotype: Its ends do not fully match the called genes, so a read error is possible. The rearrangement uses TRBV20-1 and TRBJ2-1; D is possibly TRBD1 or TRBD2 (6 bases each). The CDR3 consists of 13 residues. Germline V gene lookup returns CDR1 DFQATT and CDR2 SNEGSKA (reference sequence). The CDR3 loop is CIAWGRGGDEQFF. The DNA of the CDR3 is TGCATTGCTTGGGGGCGGGGTGGTGATGAGCAGTTTTTC.

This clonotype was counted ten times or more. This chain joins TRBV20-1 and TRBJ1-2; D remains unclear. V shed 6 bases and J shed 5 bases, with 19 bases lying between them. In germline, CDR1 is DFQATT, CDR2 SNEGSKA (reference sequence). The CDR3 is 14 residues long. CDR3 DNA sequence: TGCAGTGCCCCTCGGCGGGAAGAGAGGTATGGCTACACCTTC. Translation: CSAPRREERYGYTF.

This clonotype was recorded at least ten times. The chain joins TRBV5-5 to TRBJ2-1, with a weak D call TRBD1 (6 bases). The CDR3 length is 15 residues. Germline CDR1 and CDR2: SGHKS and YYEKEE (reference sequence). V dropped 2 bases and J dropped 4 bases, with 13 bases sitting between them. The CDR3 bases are TGTGCCAGCAGCTTCGGGACACCTGAGTACAATGAGCAGTTCTTC. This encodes CASSFGTPEYNEQFF.

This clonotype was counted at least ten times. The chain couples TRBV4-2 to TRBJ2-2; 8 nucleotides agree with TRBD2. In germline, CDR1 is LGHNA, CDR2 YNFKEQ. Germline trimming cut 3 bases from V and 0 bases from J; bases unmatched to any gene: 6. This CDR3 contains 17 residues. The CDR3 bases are TGTGCCAGCAGCCAGGTGGCGGGGGGTTCGAACACCGGGGAGCTGTTTTTT. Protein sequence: CASSQVAGGSNTGELFF.

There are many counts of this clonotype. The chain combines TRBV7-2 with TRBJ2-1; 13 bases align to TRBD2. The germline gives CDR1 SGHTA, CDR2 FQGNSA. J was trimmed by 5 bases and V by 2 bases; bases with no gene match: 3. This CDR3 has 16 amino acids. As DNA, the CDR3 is TGTGCCAGCAGCTTAAGGACTAGCGGGGGAAACAATGAGCAGTTCTTC. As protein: CASSLRTSGGNNEQFF. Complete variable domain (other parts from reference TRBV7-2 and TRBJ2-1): GAGVSQSPSNKVTEKGKDVELRCDPISGHTALYWYRQSLGQGLEFLIYFQGNSAPDKSGLPSDRFSAERTGGSVSTLTIQRTQQEDSAVYLCASSLRTSGGNNEQFFGPGTRLTVL.